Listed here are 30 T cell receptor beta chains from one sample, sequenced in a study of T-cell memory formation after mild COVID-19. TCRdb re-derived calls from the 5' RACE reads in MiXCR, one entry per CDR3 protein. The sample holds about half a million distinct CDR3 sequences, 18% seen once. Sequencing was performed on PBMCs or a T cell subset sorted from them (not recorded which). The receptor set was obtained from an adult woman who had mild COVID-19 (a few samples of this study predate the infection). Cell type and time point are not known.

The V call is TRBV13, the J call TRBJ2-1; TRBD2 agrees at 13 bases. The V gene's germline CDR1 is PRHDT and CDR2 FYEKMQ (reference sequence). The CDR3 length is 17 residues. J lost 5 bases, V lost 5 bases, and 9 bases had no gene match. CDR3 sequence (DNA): TGTGCCAGCAGCCCCGGACTAGCGGGAGTGAGAGACAATGAGCAGTTCTTC. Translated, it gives CASSPGLAGVRDNEQFF.

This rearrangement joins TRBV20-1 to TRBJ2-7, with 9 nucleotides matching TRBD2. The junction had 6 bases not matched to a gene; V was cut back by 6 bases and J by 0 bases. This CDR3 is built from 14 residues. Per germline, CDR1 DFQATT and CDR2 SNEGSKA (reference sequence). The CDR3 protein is CSAMSGGHSYEQYF. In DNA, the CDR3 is TGCAGTGCAATGAGCGGGGGGCACTCCTACGAGCAGTACTTC.

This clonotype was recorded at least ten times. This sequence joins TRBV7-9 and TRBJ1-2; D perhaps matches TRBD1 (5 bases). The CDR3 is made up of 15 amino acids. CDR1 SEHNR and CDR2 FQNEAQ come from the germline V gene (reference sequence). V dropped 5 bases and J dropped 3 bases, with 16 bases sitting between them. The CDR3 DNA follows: TGTGCCAGCAGCGGCTATAGGGGCTCGGACTATGGCTACACCTTC. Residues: CASSGYRGSDYGYTF.

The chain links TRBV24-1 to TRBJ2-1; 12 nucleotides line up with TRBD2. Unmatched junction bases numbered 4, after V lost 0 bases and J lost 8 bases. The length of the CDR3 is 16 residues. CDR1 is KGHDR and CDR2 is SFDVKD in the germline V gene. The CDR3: CATSDLTTSGSYEQFF. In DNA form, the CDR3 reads TGTGCCACCAGTGATTTGACGACTAGCGGGAGCTATGAGCAGTTCTTC.

CDR3 loop: CASRPRWNHNSPLHF. The CDR3 DNA is TGTGCCAGCAGACCCAGATGGAACCATAATTCACCCCTCCACTTT. This chain links TRBV12-3 or TRBV12-4 with TRBJ1-6; D uncertain. V was cut by 6 bases and J by 5 bases, with 14 bases left in between. There are 15 residues in the CDR3.

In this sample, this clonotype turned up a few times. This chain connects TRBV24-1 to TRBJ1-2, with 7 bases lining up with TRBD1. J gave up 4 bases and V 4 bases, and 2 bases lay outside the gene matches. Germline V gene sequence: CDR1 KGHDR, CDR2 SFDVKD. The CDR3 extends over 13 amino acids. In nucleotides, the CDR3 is TGTGCCACCAGTGAGGGACAGTTCTATGGCTACACCTTC. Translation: CATSEGQFYGYTF.

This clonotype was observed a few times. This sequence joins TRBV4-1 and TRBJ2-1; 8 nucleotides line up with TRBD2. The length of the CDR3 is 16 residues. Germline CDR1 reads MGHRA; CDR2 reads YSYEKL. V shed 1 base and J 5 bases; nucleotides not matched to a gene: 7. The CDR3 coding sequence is TGCGCCAGCAGCCAAGGTCGGGGGGGCCGGGACAATGAGCAGTTCTTC. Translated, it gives CASSQGRGGRDNEQFF.

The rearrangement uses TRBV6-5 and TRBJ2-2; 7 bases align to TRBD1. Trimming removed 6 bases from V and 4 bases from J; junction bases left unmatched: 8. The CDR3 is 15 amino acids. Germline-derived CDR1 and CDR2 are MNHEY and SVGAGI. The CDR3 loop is CASSDDRAPTGELFF. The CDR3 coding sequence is TGTGCCAGCAGCGATGACAGGGCGCCCACCGGGGAGCTGTTTTTT.

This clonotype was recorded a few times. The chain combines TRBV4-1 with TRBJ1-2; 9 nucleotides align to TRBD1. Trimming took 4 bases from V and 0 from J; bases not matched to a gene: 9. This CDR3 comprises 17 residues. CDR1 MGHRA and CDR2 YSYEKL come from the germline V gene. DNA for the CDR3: TGCGCCAGCAGCCGAGGACAGGGGTCTCAATCTAACTATGGCTACACCTTC. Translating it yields CASSRGQGSQSNYGYTF.

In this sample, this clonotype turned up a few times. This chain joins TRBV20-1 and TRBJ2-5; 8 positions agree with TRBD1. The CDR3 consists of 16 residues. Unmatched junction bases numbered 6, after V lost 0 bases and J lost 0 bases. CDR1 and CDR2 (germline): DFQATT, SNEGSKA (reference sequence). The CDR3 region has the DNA TGCAGTGCTAGAGATCTCAACAGGGGGTACCAAGAGACCCAGTACTTC. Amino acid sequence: CSARDLNRGYQETQYF.

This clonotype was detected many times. The CDR3 DNA is TGTGCCAGCAGTTACTCACGATCTGGGACTGGGGCCAACGTCCTGACTTTC. Protein: CASSYSRSGTGANVLTF. V and J are TRBV6-5 and TRBJ2-6, with D uncertain. Germline-derived CDR1 and CDR2 are MNHEY and SVGAGI. V dropped 0 bases and J dropped 2 bases, with 11 bases sitting between them. The length of the CDR3 is 17 residues.

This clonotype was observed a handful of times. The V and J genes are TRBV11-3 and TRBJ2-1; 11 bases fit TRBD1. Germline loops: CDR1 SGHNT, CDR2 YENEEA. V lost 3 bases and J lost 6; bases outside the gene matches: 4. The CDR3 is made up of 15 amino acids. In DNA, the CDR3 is TGTGCCAGCAGCTTTTCCGGGACAGGGGGCAATGAGCAGTTCTTC. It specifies CASSFSGTGGNEQFF.

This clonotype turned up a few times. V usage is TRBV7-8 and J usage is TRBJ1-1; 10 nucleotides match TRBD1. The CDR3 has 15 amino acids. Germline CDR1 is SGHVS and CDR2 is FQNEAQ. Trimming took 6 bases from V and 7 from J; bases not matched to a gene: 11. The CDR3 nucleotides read TGTGCCAGCAGTTTGACAGGGGGCGTCTCGGGTGAAGCTTTCTTT. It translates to CASSLTGGVSGEAFF.

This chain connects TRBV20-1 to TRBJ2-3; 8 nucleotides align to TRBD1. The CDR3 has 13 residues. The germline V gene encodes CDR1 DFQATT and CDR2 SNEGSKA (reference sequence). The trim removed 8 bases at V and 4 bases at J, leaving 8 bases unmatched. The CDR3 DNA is TGCAGTCCGCGGACAGGGAACTCAGATACGCAGTATTTT. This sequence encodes CSPRTGNSDTQYF.

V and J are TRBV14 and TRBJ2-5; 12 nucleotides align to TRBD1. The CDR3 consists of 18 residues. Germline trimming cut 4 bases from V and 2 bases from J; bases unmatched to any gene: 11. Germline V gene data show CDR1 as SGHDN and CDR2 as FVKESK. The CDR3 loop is CASSPGTGGAGVQETQYF. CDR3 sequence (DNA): TGTGCCAGCAGCCCCGGGACAGGGGGCGCGGGGGTTCAAGAGACCCAGTACTTC.

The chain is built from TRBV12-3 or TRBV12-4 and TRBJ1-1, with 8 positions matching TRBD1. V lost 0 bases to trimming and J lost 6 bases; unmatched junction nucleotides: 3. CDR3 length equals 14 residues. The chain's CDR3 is CASSLAGTGPEAFF. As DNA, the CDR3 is TGTGCCAGCAGTTTAGCGGGGACAGGACCTGAAGCTTTCTTT.

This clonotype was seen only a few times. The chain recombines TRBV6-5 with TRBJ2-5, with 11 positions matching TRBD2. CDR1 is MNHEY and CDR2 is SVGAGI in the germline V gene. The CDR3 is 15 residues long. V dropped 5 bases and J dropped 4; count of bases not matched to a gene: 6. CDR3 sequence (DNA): TGTGCCAGCAGTCCTTTAGCGGGAGGGGGAGAGACCCAGTACTTC. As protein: CASSPLAGGGETQYF.

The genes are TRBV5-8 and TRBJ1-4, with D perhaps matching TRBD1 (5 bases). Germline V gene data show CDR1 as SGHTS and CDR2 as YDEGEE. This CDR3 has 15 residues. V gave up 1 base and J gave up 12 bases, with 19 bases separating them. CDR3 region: CASSLPTGRIKELFF. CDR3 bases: TGTGCCAGCAGCTTGCCTACAGGCAGAATTAAGGAACTGTTTTTT.

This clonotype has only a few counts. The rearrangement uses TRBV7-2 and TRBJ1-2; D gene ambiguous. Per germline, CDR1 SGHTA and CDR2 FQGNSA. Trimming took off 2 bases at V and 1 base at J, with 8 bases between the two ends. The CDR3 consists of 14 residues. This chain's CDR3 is CASSLKRDNYGYTF. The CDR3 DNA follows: TGTGCCAGCAGCTTAAAACGGGATAACTATGGCTACACCTTC. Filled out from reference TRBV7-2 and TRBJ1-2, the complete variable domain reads GAGVSQSPSNKVTEKGKDVELRCDPISGHTALYWYRQSLGQGLEFLIYFQGNSAPDKSGLPSDRFSAERTGGSVSTLTIQRTQQEDSAVYLCASSLKRDNYGYTFGSGTRLTVV.

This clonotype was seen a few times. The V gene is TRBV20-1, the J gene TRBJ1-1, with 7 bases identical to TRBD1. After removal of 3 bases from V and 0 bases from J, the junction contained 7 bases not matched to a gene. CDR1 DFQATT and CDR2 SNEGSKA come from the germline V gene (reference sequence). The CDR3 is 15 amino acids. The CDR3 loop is CSARVNRGLNTEAFF. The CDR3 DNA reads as TGCAGTGCTAGGGTTAACAGGGGTCTGAACACTGAAGCTTTCTTT.

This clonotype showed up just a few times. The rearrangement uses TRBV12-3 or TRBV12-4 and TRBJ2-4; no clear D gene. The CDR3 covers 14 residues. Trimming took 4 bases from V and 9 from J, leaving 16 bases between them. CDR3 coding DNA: TGTGCCAGCAGTTCCCGGTCGGGCGCAAGCATTCAGTACTTC. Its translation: CASSSRSGASIQYF.

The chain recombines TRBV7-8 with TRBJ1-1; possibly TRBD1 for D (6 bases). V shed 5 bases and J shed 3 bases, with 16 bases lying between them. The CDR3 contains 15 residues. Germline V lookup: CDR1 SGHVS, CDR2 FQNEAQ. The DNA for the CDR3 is TGTGCCAGCAGCCGGGGGGACATGCTATACACTGAAGCTTTCTTT. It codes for CASSRGDMLYTEAFF. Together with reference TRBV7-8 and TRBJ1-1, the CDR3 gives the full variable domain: GAGVSQSPRYKVAKRGQDVALRCDPISGHVSLFWYQQALGQGPEFLTYFQNEAQLDKSGLPSDRFFAERPEGSVSTLKIQRTQQEDSAVYLCASSRGDMLYTEAFFGQGTRLTVV.

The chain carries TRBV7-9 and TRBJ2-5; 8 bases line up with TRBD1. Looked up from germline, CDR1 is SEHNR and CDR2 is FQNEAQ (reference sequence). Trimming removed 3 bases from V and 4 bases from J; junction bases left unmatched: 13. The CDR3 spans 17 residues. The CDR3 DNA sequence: TGTGCCAGCAGCTTCCAGCTGGACAGGGTAGTTGGAGAGACCCAGTACTTC. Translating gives CASSFQLDRVVGETQYF.

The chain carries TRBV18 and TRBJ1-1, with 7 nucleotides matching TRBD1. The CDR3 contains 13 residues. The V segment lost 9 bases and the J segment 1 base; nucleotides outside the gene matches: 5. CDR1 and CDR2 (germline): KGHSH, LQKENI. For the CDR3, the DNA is TGTGCCAGTTTACAGGGGAGGAACACTGAAGCTTTCTTT. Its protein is CASLQGRNTEAFF. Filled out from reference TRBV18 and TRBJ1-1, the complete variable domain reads NAGVMQNPRHLVRRRGQEARLRCSPMKGHSHVYWYRQLPEEGLKFMVYLQKENIIDESGMPKERFSAEFPKEGPSILRIQQVVRGDSAAYFCASLQGRNTEAFFGQGTRLTVV.

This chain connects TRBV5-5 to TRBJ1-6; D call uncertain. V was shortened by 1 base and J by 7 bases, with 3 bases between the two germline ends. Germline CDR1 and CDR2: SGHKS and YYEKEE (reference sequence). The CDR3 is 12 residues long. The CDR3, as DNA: TGTGCCAGCAGCTTGATCAATTCACCCCTCCACTTT. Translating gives CASSLINSPLHF. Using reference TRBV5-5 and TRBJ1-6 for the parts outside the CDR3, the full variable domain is DAGVTQSPTHLIKTRGQQVTLRCSPISGHKSVSWYQQVLGQGPQFIFQYYEKEERGRGNFPDRFSARQFPNYSSELNVNALLLGDSALYLCASSLINSPLHFGNGTRLTVT.

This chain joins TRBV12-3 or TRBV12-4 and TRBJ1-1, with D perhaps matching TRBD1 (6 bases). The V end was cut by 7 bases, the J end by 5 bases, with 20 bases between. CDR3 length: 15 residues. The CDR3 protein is CASKVGTSITTEAFF. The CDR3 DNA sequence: TGTGCCAGCAAGGTGGGGACATCCATAACAACTGAAGCTTTCTTT.

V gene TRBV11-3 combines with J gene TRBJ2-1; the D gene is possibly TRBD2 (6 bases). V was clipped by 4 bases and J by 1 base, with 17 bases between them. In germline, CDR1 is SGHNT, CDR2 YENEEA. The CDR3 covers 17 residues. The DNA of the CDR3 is TGTGCCAGCAGCTCGCCGGGGGTCCTCCGTTCCTACAATGAGCAGTTCTTC. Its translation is CASSSPGVLRSYNEQFF.

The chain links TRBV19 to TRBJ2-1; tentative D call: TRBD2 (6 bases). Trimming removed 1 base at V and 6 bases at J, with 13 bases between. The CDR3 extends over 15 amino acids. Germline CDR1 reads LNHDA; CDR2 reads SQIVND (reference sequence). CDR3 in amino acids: CASSIGQGGFNEQFF. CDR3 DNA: TGTGCCAGTAGTATAGGTCAGGGAGGTTTCAATGAGCAGTTCTTC.

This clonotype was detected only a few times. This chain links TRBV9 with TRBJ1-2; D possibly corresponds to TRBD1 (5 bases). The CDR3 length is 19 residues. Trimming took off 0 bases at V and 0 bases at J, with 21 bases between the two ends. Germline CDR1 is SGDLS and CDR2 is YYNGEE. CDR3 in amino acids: CASSVAGPSGTEANYGYTF. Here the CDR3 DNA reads TGTGCCAGCAGCGTAGCGGGCCCGTCCGGGACGGAAGCTAACTATGGCTACACCTTC.

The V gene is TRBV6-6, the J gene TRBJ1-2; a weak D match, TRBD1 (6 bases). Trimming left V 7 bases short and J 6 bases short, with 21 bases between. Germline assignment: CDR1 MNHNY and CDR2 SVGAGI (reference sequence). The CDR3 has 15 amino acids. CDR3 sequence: CASTSEGQGMDGYTF. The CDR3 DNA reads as TGTGCCAGCACCTCCGAGGGGCAGGGGATGGATGGCTACACCTTC.